This passage covers 4 T cell receptor beta chains from one sample sequenced in a study of T cells in localized non-small cell lung cancer. TCRdb's copy holds only in-frame clones and misses some; the assay was immunoSEQ multiplex PCR. The data show 45,000 to 70,000 clones, just over 85% seen once. The sample in question was peripheral blood, obtained before any cancer treatment. These receptors all stem from a woman aged 35 to 70 with stage I lung adenocarcinoma.

This clone has only one observation. The chain carries TRBV7-2 and TRBJ2-7, with 7 positions matching TRBD1. The CDR3 extends over 16 amino acids. Trimming took 0 bases from V and 6 from J; bases not matched to a gene: 11. The germline V gene encodes CDR1 SGHTA and CDR2 FQGNSA. CDR3 in amino acids: CASSLAQRGGLGEQYF. CDR3 nucleotide sequence: TGTGCCAGCAGCTTAGCTCAGCGAGGGGGCTTGGGCGAGCAGTACTTC.

J is TRBJ2-1 and V is TRBV4-1; D remains unclear. The CDR3 is made up of 13 amino acids. Germline V lookup: CDR1 MGHRA, CDR2 YSYEKL. The V and J ends lost 1 base and 9 bases respectively, with 10 bases between them. CDR3 coding DNA: TGCGCCAGCAGCCAAGTCGAGTACGGTGAGCAGTTCTTC. Protein sequence: CASSQVEYGEQFF.

As for this clone: The DNA is left out, because the CDR3 cannot be placed on it with certainty; the CDR3 is given as TCRdb lists it. J is TRBJ1-3 and V is TRBV5-5. Germline CDR1 is SGHKS and CDR2 is YYEKEE (reference sequence). The CDR3 adds up to 14 amino acids, both ends counted. Here the CDR3 reads CASSFGPGRNTIYF.

This CDR3 reads CASSVDTAGTGELFF. CDR3 DNA: TGTGCCAGCAGTGTCGACACCGCGGGCACCGGGGAGCTGTTTTTT. The chain uses TRBV28 and TRBJ2-2; a possible D gene is TRBD2 (5 bases). Germline values: CDR1 MDHEN, CDR2 SYDVKM. The germline V and J ends were trimmed by 5 bases and 4 bases, with 14 bases remaining between them. The CDR3 consists of 15 residues.